This T cell receptor beta chain was profiled in a study of blood T cell repertoires in COVID-19. For the study at large: Nucleic acid was either cDNA or gDNA, and it came from T cells, B-cell-depleted T cells, or PBMCs.

Measured with immunoSEQ multiplex PCR; TCRdb has only the in-frame clones, and not every one. The sample includes around 150,000 clones, over 60% of them seen just once. The sequenced sample was peripheral blood. The receptor's source is a man in his sixties with acute or convalescent COVID-19.

The CDR3 nucleotides are TGTGCCAGCAGCTTAAATGCGGGGGGGCAGGAGACCCAGTACTTC. Residues: CASSLNAGGQETQYF. This chain links TRBV7-3 with TRBJ2-5; the match to TRBD2 covers 9 bases. J lost 5 bases, V lost 1 base, and 5 bases had no gene match. In germline, CDR1 is SGHTA, CDR2 FQGTGA. The CDR3 is made up of 15 amino acids.